These 27 T cell receptor beta chains were all obtained from the same sample, sequenced in a study of blood T cells in healthy people across ages. PCR was performed a second time for about 7 to 12 cycles using a sample-barcoded 5' primer and a J-beta primer mix. MiXCR was run by TCRdb on the 5' RACE reads, yielding one entry per CDR3 protein. Counted here are around 690,000 distinct CDR3 sequences, roughly 58% occurring once; the ten biggest clones make up approximately 40%. Specimen: blood. The receptors here all came from a man in his 60s in good health.

The J gene is TRBJ1-2, the V gene TRBV6-6; no definite D call. Germline V gives CDR1 MNHNY, CDR2 SVGAGI (reference sequence). Trimming shortened V by 2 bases and J by 5 bases, and 12 bases separated the two germline ends. There are 14 residues in the CDR3. The CDR3 DNA is TGTGCCAGCAGTTACGCGGCCCTCGTATATGGCTACACCTTC. Translation: CASSYAALVYGYTF.

The chain has TRBV20-1 and TRBJ1-2; the match to TRBD1 covers 9 bases. The V gene end was trimmed by 6 bases and the J gene end by 1 base; junction bases not matched to a gene: 9. Germline lookup yields CDR1 DFQATT and CDR2 SNEGSKA (reference sequence). This CDR3 has 15 residues. CDR3 sequence reads: CSARPRDRVNYGYTF. Written as DNA, the CDR3 is TGCAGTGCCCGTCCCCGGGACAGGGTTAACTATGGCTACACCTTC.

The chain employs TRBV6-5 and TRBJ1-1, with D tentatively TRBD1 (5 bases). The germline V gene encodes CDR1 MNHEY and CDR2 SVGAGI. The CDR3 is 12 residues long. The V and J ends lost 10 bases and 1 base respectively, with 10 bases between them. The CDR3 loop is CATRQKNTEAFF. CDR3 DNA sequence: TGTGCCACCCGACAGAAGAACACTGAAGCTTTCTTT.

The genes are TRBV20-1 and TRBJ2-7; the match to TRBD2 covers 8 bases. The V segment lost 0 bases and the J segment 4 bases; nucleotides outside the gene matches: 8. This CDR3 has 15 residues. Germline values: CDR1 DFQATT, CDR2 SNEGSKA (reference sequence). CDR3 nucleotide sequence: TGCAGTGCTAGAGACCAGGCGAGCGGGGGTTACGAGCAGTACTTC. The encoded protein is CSARDQASGGYEQYF.

The CDR3 region is CASSKGTRGSLPEAFF. The DNA of the CDR3 is TGTGCCAGCAGCAAAGGTACTAGGGGGTCGCTTCCTGAAGCTTTCTTT. This chain connects TRBV21-1 to TRBJ1-1; no DNA check was done on the table's D call, TRBD1. TRBV21-1 is annotated as a pseudogene. The CDR3 sequence is 16 residues long.

V and J are TRBV5-1 and TRBJ1-2; TRBD1 agrees at 7 bases. This CDR3 comprises 13 residues. J gave up 6 bases and V 1 base, and 3 bases lay outside the gene matches. Germline lookup yields CDR1 SGHRS and CDR2 YFSETQ. The CDR3 protein is CASSLRGGDGYTF. In DNA form, the CDR3 reads TGCGCCAGCAGCTTGAGAGGGGGCGATGGCTACACCTTC.

The genes are TRBV12-5 and TRBJ2-5; 14 nucleotides line up with TRBD2. This CDR3 contains 17 residues. Looked up from germline, CDR1 is LGHNT and CDR2 is FRNRAP. The junction had 10 bases not matched to a gene; V was cut back by 5 bases and J by 5 bases. This chain's CDR3 is CASGPGTSGGKVETQYF. The DNA for the CDR3 is TGTGCTAGTGGTCCAGGGACTAGCGGGGGTAAGGTGGAGACCCAGTACTTC.

This clonotype has more than one count but fewer than ten. The V gene is TRBV12-3 or TRBV12-4, the J gene TRBJ2-3, with TRBD2 identical over 9 bases. The CDR3 runs 14 residues. The V gene end was trimmed by 10 bases and the J gene end by 3 bases; junction bases not matched to a gene: 8. This chain's CDR3 is CATCVGLATDTQYF. CDR3 in DNA: TGTGCCACCTGCGTGGGACTAGCAACAGATACGCAGTATTTT.

This clonotype has a handful of counts. The CDR3 sequence: CASSPPWVSGSSSGANVLTF. The DNA for the CDR3 is TGTGCCAGCTCACCGCCTTGGGTTAGCGGTTCTAGCTCTGGGGCCAACGTCCTGACTTTC. This chain links TRBV18 with TRBJ2-6; tentative D call: TRBD2 (6 bases). Per germline, CDR1 KGHSH and CDR2 LQKENI. Trimming left V 3 bases short and J 0 bases short, with 21 bases between. The CDR3 loop spans 20 amino acids.

V is TRBV12-5 and J is TRBJ1-2; D is perhaps TRBD1 (6 bases). Germline V CDR1 and CDR2: LGHNT, FRNRAP. V shed 5 bases and J shed 7 bases, with 11 bases lying between them. The CDR3 spans 12 residues. CDR3 DNA: TGTGCTAGTGGTCCGGGGGGCGGTGGCTACACCTTC. Translating gives CASGPGGGGYTF.

A single count supports this clonotype. The chain combines TRBV27 with TRBJ2-7; 9 nucleotides agree with TRBD1. The V gene end was trimmed by 4 bases and the J gene end by 2 bases; junction bases not matched to a gene: 15. The CDR3 extends over 18 amino acids. Per germline, CDR1 MNHEY and CDR2 SMNVEV (reference sequence). CDR3 DNA sequence: TGTGCCAGCAGTTATGGGGGACAGGGTTGGAAAGGGACCTACGAGCAGTACTTC. It encodes CASSYGGQGWKGTYEQYF.

The chain combines TRBV6-6 with TRBJ2-1, with D perhaps matching TRBD2 (6 bases). This CDR3 has 13 residues. V lost 4 bases and J lost 7, with 11 bases in between. Germline loops: CDR1 MNHNY, CDR2 SVGAGI (reference sequence). This CDR3 reads CASSWLANNEQFF. The CDR3 DNA follows: TGTGCCAGCAGTTGGCTAGCGAATAATGAGCAGTTCTTC.

This clonotype was counted between two and nine times. The chain couples TRBV2 to TRBJ2-5, with D hard to call. Between the trimmed V and J ends, which lost 8 bases and 5 bases, there was a span of 9 bases. The CDR3 sequence is 11 residues long. Germline CDR1 SNHLY, CDR2 FYNNEI. The CDR3 nucleotides read TGTGCCAGCGGGAATTGGGAGACCCAGTACTTC. This sequence encodes CASGNWETQYF. The complete variable domain, with remaining parts taken from reference TRBV2 and TRBJ2-5, reads EPEVTQTPSHQVTQMGQEVILRCVPISNHLYFYWYRQILGQKVEFLVSFYNNEISEKSEIFDDQFSVERPDGSNFTLKIRSTKLEDSAMYFCASGNWETQYFGPGTRLLVL.

The CDR3 loop reads CASSPSGGRPDTQYF. The CDR3 DNA follows: TGTGCCAGCAGCCCCAGCGGGGGTCGACCCGATACGCAGTATTTT. V is TRBV12-3 or TRBV12-4 and J is TRBJ2-3, with 8 bases fitting TRBD2. The CDR3 spans 15 residues. J lost 6 bases, V lost 6 bases, and 11 bases had no gene match.

This rearrangement joins TRBV4-1 to TRBJ2-1; possible D gene TRBD2, 6 bases. The germline V gene encodes CDR1 MGHRA and CDR2 YSYEKL. V shed 0 bases and J shed 4 bases, with 13 bases lying between them. This CDR3 region has 16 residues. CDR3 amino acids: CASSQDTGTRYNEQFF. CDR3 coding DNA: TGCGCCAGCAGCCAAGATACGGGGACTCGGTACAATGAGCAGTTCTTC.

V usage is TRBV3-1 and J usage is TRBJ2-5; either TRBD1 or TRBD2 may supply D (5 bases each). The CDR3 has 15 residues. Germline V gene sequence: CDR1 LGHDT, CDR2 YNNKEL (reference sequence). V was trimmed by 2 bases and J by 1 base, leaving 11 bases between them. The chain's CDR3 is CASSQPGSSQETQYF. CDR3 coding DNA: TGTGCCAGCAGCCAACCAGGGAGTAGCCAAGAGACCCAGTACTTC.

V is TRBV6-5 and J is TRBJ2-3; 7 positions match TRBD2. Germline lookup yields CDR1 MNHEY and CDR2 SVGAGI. Trimming removed 6 bases from V and 4 bases from J; junction bases left unmatched: 4. This CDR3 has 13 amino acids. CDR3 region: CASRRLAADTQYF. In DNA, the CDR3 is TGTGCCAGCAGGCGACTAGCTGCAGATACGCAGTATTTT.

CDR3 bases: TGCGCCAGCAGTCCGGCGGGGGGGCAGCGTGAGCAGTTCTTC. Translating it yields CASSPAGGQREQFF. The rearrangement links TRBV5-1 to TRBJ2-1, with 9 bases aligning to TRBD2. Trimming at V came to 5 bases and at J to 9 bases, leaving 9 bases not matched to a gene. Looked up from germline, CDR1 is SGHRS and CDR2 is YFSETQ. The CDR3 runs to 14 residues.

The rearrangement links TRBV24-1 to TRBJ2-7; D gene uncertain. Trimming pared 1 base from V and 7 bases from J, leaving 13 bases between. Germline assignment: CDR1 KGHDR and CDR2 SFDVKD. This CDR3 is built from 14 residues. DNA of the CDR3: TGTGCCACCAGTGATTTCCGGTGGGTCAATGAGCAGTACTTC. Residues: CATSDFRWVNEQYF.

This clonotype occurred many times. The CDR3 protein is CASSLQSGGSETQYF. The CDR3, as DNA: TGTGCCAGCAGCCTCCAGTCGGGGGGCTCAGAGACCCAGTACTTC. V gene TRBV4-2 combines with J gene TRBJ2-5; D is possibly TRBD2 (7 bases). CDR1 LGHNA and CDR2 YNFKEQ come from the germline V gene. V lost 4 bases and J lost 4, with 16 bases in between. CDR3 length: 15 amino acids.

This chain connects TRBV29-1 to TRBJ2-5; 10 bases map to TRBD1. The germline CDR1 and CDR2 sequences are SQVTM and ANQGSEA. V trimming: 4 bases; J trimming: 1 base; junction bases outside the gene matches: 21. The CDR3 has 20 amino acids. The chain's CDR3 is CSVVTTPGQGSLSLQETQYF. The CDR3 DNA reads TGCAGCGTTGTAACTACACCGGGACAGGGGAGTTTAAGCCTCCAAGAGACCCAGTACTTC.

The chain has TRBV4-1 and TRBJ2-2; TRBD1 matches at 8 bases. The CDR3 sequence is 17 residues long. V gave up 3 bases and J gave up 2 bases; unmatched junction bases: 8. Germline V CDR1 and CDR2: MGHRA, YSYEKL. The CDR3 loop reads CASSHPRGTGNTGELFF. The DNA for the CDR3 is TGCGCCAGCAGCCACCCCCGGGGGACAGGAAACACCGGGGAGCTGTTTTTT.

This clonotype appeared a single time. V gene TRBV28 combines with J gene TRBJ2-3; D uncertain. V lost 6 bases and J 6 bases, leaving 13 bases between the germline ends. The CDR3 is made up of 13 amino acids. CDR1 and CDR2 (germline): MDHEN, SYDVKM. In DNA, the CDR3 is TGTGCCAGCAGCCAGTGGACGGTGGATACGCAGTATTTT. The encoded protein is CASSQWTVDTQYF.

The rearrangement uses TRBV29-1 and TRBJ2-7; 9 bases line up with TRBD1. CDR1 and CDR2 from the germline V gene are SQVTM and ANQGSEA. There are 14 residues in the CDR3. The junction had 8 bases not matched to a gene; V was cut back by 4 bases and J by 4 bases. This CDR3 reads CSVGKTGGSYEQYF. The CDR3 DNA sequence: TGCAGCGTTGGGAAGACAGGGGGTTCGTACGAGCAGTACTTC.

In this sample, this clonotype turned up a few times. The V gene is TRBV12-3 or TRBV12-4, the J gene TRBJ1-2, with D unclear. CDR3 size: 13 residues. The CDR3 nucleotides are TGTCCCCGCCGGAGGCGATCCTTCGGTGGCTACACCTTC. Protein sequence: CPRRRRSFGGYTF.

This clonotype has more than one count but fewer than ten. The chain uses TRBV6-5 and TRBJ2-7, with D uncertain. Looked up from germline, CDR1 is MNHEY and CDR2 is SVGAGI. V was trimmed by 10 bases and J by 0 bases, leaving 13 bases between them. CDR3 size: 13 residues. The CDR3 DNA is TGTGCCACGCGAATGACGGACTCCTACGAGCAGTACTTC. Its protein is CATRMTDSYEQYF.

The genes are TRBV12-3 or TRBV12-4 and TRBJ2-5; tentatively, D is TRBD1 (6 bases). The CDR3 runs to 13 residues. The germline V and J ends were trimmed by 5 bases and 5 bases, with 12 bases remaining between them. CDR3 DNA: TGTGCCAGCAGTGATCAGGGGACGGAGACCCAGTACTTC. Protein sequence: CASSDQGTETQYF.